The T cell receptor (beta chain) described here comes from a study of blood T cell repertoires in COVID-19. Germline CDR1 PRHDT, CDR2 FYEKMQ (reference sequence). V lost 1 base and J lost 7, with 13 bases in between. This CDR3 contains 14 residues. Using immunoSEQ multiplex PCR, the repertoire was profiled, and TCRdb retains in-frame clones only, with some absent. The repertoire holds about 480,000 clones, with 70% to 90% as singletons. This TCR was recovered from a woman aged 45-65 years with COVID-19, enrolled during active disease. The sample consisted of peripheral blood. The chain employs TRBV13 and TRBJ2-5; D perhaps matches TRBD2 (6 bases). CDR3 loop: CASSLDRRVGTQYF. Written as DNA, the CDR3 is TGTGCCAGCAGCTTAGATCGGAGGGTTGGGACCCAGTACTTC.